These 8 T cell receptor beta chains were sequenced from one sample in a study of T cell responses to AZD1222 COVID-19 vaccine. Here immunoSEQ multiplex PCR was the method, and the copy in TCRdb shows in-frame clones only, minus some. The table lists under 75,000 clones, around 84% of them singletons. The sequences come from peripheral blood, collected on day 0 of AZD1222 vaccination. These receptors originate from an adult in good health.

CDR3 bases: TGTGCCAGCAGTTTTTATCAGGGAGGCACTGAAGCTTTCTTT. Amino acids: CASSFYQGGTEAFF. The chain joins TRBV27 to TRBJ1-1; possible D gene TRBD1, 5 bases. The CDR3 extends over 14 amino acids. Trimming shortened V by 3 bases and J by 4 bases, and 12 bases separated the two germline ends. CDR1 is MNHEY, CDR2 SMNVEV, per germline (reference sequence).

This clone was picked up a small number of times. CDR3 sequence reads: CASSQVFDDRVRQPQHF. The CDR3 nucleotides are TGCGCCAGCAGCCAAGTCTTCGACGACAGGGTAAGGCAGCCCCAGCATTTT. The chain carries TRBV4-1 and TRBJ1-5; 7 bases are a match to TRBD1. This CDR3 contains 17 residues. Germline V CDR1 and CDR2: MGHRA, YSYEKL. The ends lost 1 base at V and 7 bases at J; junction bases unmatched: 13.

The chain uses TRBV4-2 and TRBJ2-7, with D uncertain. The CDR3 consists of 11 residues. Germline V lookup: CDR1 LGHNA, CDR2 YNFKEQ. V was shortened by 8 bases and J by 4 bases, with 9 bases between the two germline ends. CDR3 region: CASGSSYEQYF. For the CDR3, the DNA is TGTGCCAGCGGATCCTCATACGAGCAGTACTTC.

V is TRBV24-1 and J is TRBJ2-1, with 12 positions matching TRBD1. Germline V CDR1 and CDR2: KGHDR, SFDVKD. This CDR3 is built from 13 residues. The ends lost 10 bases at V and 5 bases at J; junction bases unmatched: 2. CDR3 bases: TGTGCCACGGGACAGGGGGCAAACAATGAGCAGTTCTTC. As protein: CATGQGANNEQFF.

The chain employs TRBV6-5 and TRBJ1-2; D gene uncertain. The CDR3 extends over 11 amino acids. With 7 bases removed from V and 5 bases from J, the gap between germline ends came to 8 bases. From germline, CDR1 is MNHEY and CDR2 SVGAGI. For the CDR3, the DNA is TGTGCCAGCAAATCTCTTTATGGCTACACCTTC. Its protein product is CASKSLYGYTF.

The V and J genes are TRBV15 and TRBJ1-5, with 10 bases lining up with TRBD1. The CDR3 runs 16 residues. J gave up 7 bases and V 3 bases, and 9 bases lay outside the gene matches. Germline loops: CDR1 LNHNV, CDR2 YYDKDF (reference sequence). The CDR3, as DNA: TGTGCCACCAGCAGCTCCGGGACAGGGGTCTTCCAGCCCCAGCATTTT. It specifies CATSSSGTGVFQPQHF.

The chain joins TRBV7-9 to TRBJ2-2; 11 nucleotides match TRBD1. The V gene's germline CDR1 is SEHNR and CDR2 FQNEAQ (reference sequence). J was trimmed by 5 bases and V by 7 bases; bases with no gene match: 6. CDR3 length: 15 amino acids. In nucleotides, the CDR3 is TGTGCCAGCAACTCGGACAGGGGGCTGACCGGGGAGCTGTTTTTT. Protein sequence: CASNSDRGLTGELFF.

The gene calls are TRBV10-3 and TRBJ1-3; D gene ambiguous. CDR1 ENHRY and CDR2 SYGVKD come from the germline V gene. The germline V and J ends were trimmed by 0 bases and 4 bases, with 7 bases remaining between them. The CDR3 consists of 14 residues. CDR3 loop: CAISESGGGNTIYF. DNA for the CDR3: TGTGCCATCAGTGAGTCGGGAGGAGGAAACACCATATATTTT.